The 20 T cell receptor beta chains listed next were all sequenced from one sample in a study of T cell changes during pregnancy in multiple sclerosis. The method was immunoSEQ multiplex PCR; TCRdb's version includes in-frame clones alone and lacks a portion of them. This table has 50,000 to 70,000 clones, 91% appearing once. The sample in question was peripheral blood, obtained in the third trimester of pregnancy. These receptors originate from a female donor in good health, enrolled as a control in a pregnancy study.

Only one count was recorded for this clone. J is TRBJ1-5 and V is TRBV5-5; D perhaps matches TRBD1 (5 bases). CDR3 length equals 15 residues. V lost 4 bases and J 1 base, leaving 12 bases between the germline ends. Germline CDR1 is SGHKS and CDR2 is YYEKEE (reference sequence). The CDR3 here is CASSPGRGSNQPQHF. The DNA of the CDR3 is TGTGCCAGCAGCCCTGGGAGGGGCAGCAATCAGCCCCAGCATTTT.

This clone was recorded only once. The J gene is TRBJ1-2, the V gene TRBV27; no clear D. V was cut by 5 bases and J by 6 bases, with 16 bases left in between. Germline V CDR1 and CDR2: MNHEY, SMNVEV (reference sequence). The CDR3 consists of 14 residues. The CDR3 sequence is CASSPASGGNGYTF. The CDR3, as DNA: TGTGCCAGCAGTCCCGCATCAGGCGGGAATGGCTACACCTTC.

This clone was counted a single time. V usage is TRBV6-1 and J usage is TRBJ1-5; 8 bases are shared with TRBD1. Germline lookup yields CDR1 MNHNS and CDR2 SASEGT. The CDR3 length is 14 residues. The V segment lost 3 bases and the J segment 9 bases; nucleotides outside the gene matches: 7. The CDR3 DNA is TGTGCCAGCAGTGAGCGGACAGGGTTGGCGCCCCAGCATTTT. Translating it yields CASSERTGLAPQHF.

The V gene is TRBV1, the J gene TRBJ1-1; TRBD1, as called in the table, went unchecked against the DNA. TRBV1 counts as a pseudogene. The CDR3 spans 16 residues. Here the CDR3 reads CTSSQDLLDRDTEAFF. The DNA for the CDR3 is TGCACCAGCAGCCAAGATCTGTTAGACAGGGACACTGAAGCTTTCTTT.

CDR3 in amino acids: CASSVWGGAGETQYF. CDR3 nucleotides: TGTGCCAGCAGCGTTTGGGGGGGGGCCGGAGAGACCCAGTACTTC. J is TRBJ2-5 and V is TRBV9, with D tentatively TRBD2 (7 bases). The V gene's germline CDR1 is SGDLS and CDR2 YYNGEE. The ends were cut back, 2 bases at V and 4 bases at J, with 15 bases in the middle. The CDR3 consists of 15 residues.

The gene calls are TRBV5-1 and TRBJ1-4; tentative D call: TRBD1 (6 bases). The CDR3 spans 14 residues. Germline assignment: CDR1 SGHRS and CDR2 YFSETQ. Trimming pared 0 bases from V and 5 bases from J, leaving 8 bases between. CDR3 nucleotide sequence: TGCGCCAGCAGCTTGGAAGGGGGAAATGAAAAACTGTTTTTT. This sequence encodes CASSLEGGNEKLFF. Using reference TRBV5-1 and TRBJ1-4 for the parts outside the CDR3, the full variable domain is KAGVTQTPRYLIKTRGQQVTLSCSPISGHRSVSWYQQTPGQGLQFLFEYFSETQRNKGNFPGRFSGRQFSNSRSEMNVSTLELGDSALYLCASSLEGGNEKLFFGSGTQLSVL.

The rearrangement links TRBV5-1 to TRBJ2-3; tentatively, D is TRBD2 (7 bases). Germline values: CDR1 SGHRS, CDR2 YFSETQ. The CDR3 covers 19 residues. The germline V and J ends were trimmed by 1 base and 0 bases, with 21 bases remaining between them. Written as DNA, the CDR3 is TGCGCCAGCAGCTTGATGACCGGGGGGCCTGGGTCTAGCACAGATACGCAGTATTTT. It translates to CASSLMTGGPGSSTDTQYF.

The chain uses TRBV5-1 and TRBJ2-1, with TRBD1 identical over 12 bases. The germline V gene encodes CDR1 SGHRS and CDR2 YFSETQ. The CDR3 loop spans 16 amino acids. V was pared by 7 bases and J by 5 bases, with 10 bases of the junction left unmatched. The CDR3: CASYLGTGGRDNEQFF. DNA for the CDR3: TGCGCCAGCTACCTTGGGACAGGGGGCAGGGACAATGAGCAGTTCTTC.

V gene TRBV10-3 combines with J gene TRBJ2-5; weak D call: TRBD2 (6 bases). Germline V lookup: CDR1 ENHRY, CDR2 SYGVKD. Trimming removed 5 bases from V and 2 bases from J, with 24 bases in between. The CDR3 has 18 residues. The CDR3 loop is CAISPLQTRTNSQETQYF. In DNA form, the CDR3 reads TGTGCCATCAGTCCTCTCCAGACACGGACTAATTCACAAGAGACCCAGTACTTC.

The chain carries TRBV29-1 and TRBJ2-7; 7 nucleotides match TRBD2. CDR1 is SQVTM and CDR2 is ANQGSEA in the germline V gene. The V gene end was trimmed by 2 bases and the J gene end by 5 bases; junction bases not matched to a gene: 3. There are 12 residues in the CDR3. Here the CDR3 DNA reads TGCAGCGTTGAATTGGGAGGGAACGAGCAGTACTTC. Protein: CSVELGGNEQYF.

The chain couples TRBV5-4 to TRBJ2-3; 7 bases align to TRBD1. Trimming cost V 4 bases and J 0 bases; bases outside gene matches: 5. This CDR3 contains 15 residues. Germline values: CDR1 SGHNT, CDR2 YYREEE (reference sequence). The CDR3 region is CASSPRGQSTDTQYF. The CDR3 DNA follows: TGTGCCAGCAGCCCAAGGGGACAGAGCACAGATACGCAGTATTTT.

The CDR3 is CASRWLRGPGYGYTF. For the CDR3, the DNA is TGTGCCAGCAGGTGGCTGCGGGGACCCGGCTATGGCTACACCTTC. V and J are TRBV27 and TRBJ1-2; D is perhaps TRBD1 (5 bases). The germline V gene has CDR1 MNHEY and CDR2 SMNVEV (reference sequence). Trimming left V 6 bases short and J 4 bases short, with 18 bases between. The CDR3 totals 15 residues.

The gene calls are TRBV15 and TRBJ2-2; D is undetermined. Per germline, CDR1 LNHNV and CDR2 YYDKDF (reference sequence). The CDR3 loop spans 16 amino acids. V shed 0 bases and J shed 0 bases, with 8 bases lying between them. This CDR3 reads CATSRDRAANTGELFF. CDR3 coding DNA: TGTGCCACCAGCAGAGATCGTGCAGCGAACACCGGGGAGCTGTTTTTT.

This clone was seen once. The J gene is TRBJ1-5, the V gene TRBV27; D call uncertain. CDR1 MNHEY and CDR2 SMNVEV come from the germline V gene (reference sequence). V was clipped by 8 bases and J by 4 bases, with 6 bases between them. There are 11 residues in the CDR3. In DNA form, the CDR3 reads TGTGCCAGCGGGGAGAATCAGCCCCAGCATTTT. Amino acids: CASGENQPQHF.

J is TRBJ2-5 and V is TRBV7-6; D may be TRBD2 (6 bases). Germline CDR1 SGHVS, CDR2 FNYEAQ. The V end was cut by 4 bases, the J end by 0 bases, with 9 bases between. The CDR3 runs 14 residues. The CDR3, as DNA: TGTGCCAGCAGCTCCAGCGGGTACCAAGAGACCCAGTACTTC. Its protein product is CASSSSGYQETQYF.

This chain uses TRBV27 with TRBJ1-6, with D maybe TRBD1 (6 bases). The CDR3 is 13 residues long. Trimming pared 5 bases from V and 10 bases from J, leaving 12 bases between. Germline V CDR1 and CDR2: MNHEY, SMNVEV (reference sequence). CDR3 coding DNA: TGTGCCAGCAGTAGGGACACCCTCTCACCCCTCCACTTT. Protein product: CASSRDTLSPLHF.

This clone appeared a few times. This chain links TRBV5-1 with TRBJ2-7; 12 bases map to TRBD1. V lost 4 bases, J lost 0 bases, and 5 bases stayed unmatched. The CDR3 spans 16 residues. Germline V gene lookup returns CDR1 SGHRS and CDR2 YFSETQ. The CDR3 sequence is CASSPGQGAISYEQYF. The CDR3, as DNA: TGCGCCAGCAGCCCGGGACAGGGGGCTATCTCCTACGAGCAGTACTTC.

This chain connects TRBV11-2 to TRBJ2-2; possibly TRBD2 for D (5 bases). The CDR3 extends over 14 amino acids. Germline V lookup: CDR1 SGHAT, CDR2 FQNNGV. V gave up 3 bases and J gave up 7 bases, with 12 bases separating them. The CDR3 DNA reads as TGTGCCAGCAGCTTTTCGGGAAGGAGCGGGGAGCTGTTTTTT. Its protein product is CASSFSGRSGELFF.

This chain links TRBV5-1 with TRBJ2-1; no reliable D call. From germline, CDR1 is SGHRS and CDR2 YFSETQ. V lost 5 bases and J lost 7, with 13 bases in between. CDR3 length: 13 residues. DNA of the CDR3: TGCGCCAGCAGTCGCGTGGAACAGAATGAGCAGTTCTTC. Translated: CASSRVEQNEQFF.

This sequence joins TRBV11-3 and TRBJ2-1; 8 bases align to TRBD1. CDR1 and CDR2 from the germline V gene are SGHNT and YENEEA. CDR3 length: 14 residues. Trimming removed 5 bases from V and 5 bases from J; junction bases left unmatched: 5. CDR3 DNA: TGTGCCAGCAGCCGATCGGGACAGGACAATGAGCAGTTCTTC. Its translation: CASSRSGQDNEQFF.